This TCR beta chain was recorded in a study of CD8 T cells in ankylosing spondylitis. Whole-study results and caveats: Disease-linked clones displayed a CD8+ phenotype and appeared relatively rarely in peripheral blood. What seemed typical of ankylosing spondylitis blood was a TCR beta motif built from fewer than ten highly homologous variants. A subset of motif variants has previously been described in the synovial fluid and blood of reactive arthritis. Researchers reportedly found disease-linked clones significantly enriched in matched ankylosing spondylitis synovial fluid.

Molecular-barcoded quantitative 5'-RACE produced these TCR beta libraries. TCRdb ran MiXCR on the 5' RACE reads and lists one entry per CDR3 protein. The table has 200,000 to 250,000 distinct CDR3 sequences, around 16% seen once; the top ten hold under 55%. Note on this clonotype: The antigen remains unidentified.

The germline V and J ends were trimmed by 1 base and 5 bases, with 14 bases remaining between them. The CDR3 spans 15 residues. Germline-derived CDR1 and CDR2 are MGHRA and YSYEKL. This chain joins TRBV4-1 and TRBJ2-5; D is uncertain. This receptor was identified in a male donor with ankylosing spondylitis. Sequencing was performed on blood, either unsorted or a sorted T cell fraction (not recorded which). CDR3 nucleotide sequence: TGCGCCAGCAGCCAAGTCGACCAGTTGAGCGAGACCCAGTACTTC. As protein: CASSQVDQLSETQYF.